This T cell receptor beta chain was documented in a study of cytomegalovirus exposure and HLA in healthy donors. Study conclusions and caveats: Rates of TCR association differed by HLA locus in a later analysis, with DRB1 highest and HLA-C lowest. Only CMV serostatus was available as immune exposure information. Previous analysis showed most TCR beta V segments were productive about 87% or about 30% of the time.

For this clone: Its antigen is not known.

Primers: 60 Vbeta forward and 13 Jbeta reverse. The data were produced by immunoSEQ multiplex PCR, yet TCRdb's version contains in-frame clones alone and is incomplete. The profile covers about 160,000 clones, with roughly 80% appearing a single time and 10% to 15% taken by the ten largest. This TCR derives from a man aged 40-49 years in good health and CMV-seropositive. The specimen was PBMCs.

The CDR3 spells CASSHDSGVLINTEAFF. CDR3 nucleotides: TGTGCCAGCAGTCACGATTCCGGGGTCCTCATTAACACTGAAGCTTTCTTT. The chain recombines TRBV28 with TRBJ1-1; no firm D call. CDR1 and CDR2 (germline): MDHEN, SYDVKM. CDR3 length equals 17 residues. Between the trimmed V and J ends, which lost 5 bases and 2 bases, there was a span of 21 bases.